The clone carrying this TCR beta chain was seen only a few times. The antigen is not known. The CDR3 length is 16 residues. V gave up 4 bases and J gave up 4 bases; unmatched junction bases: 13. Germline-derived CDR1 and CDR2 are SGHRS and YFSETQ. The CDR3 regions of TCR beta were amplified from RNA transcripts. In the first-round RT-PCR of the TCR CDR3, the HTBI primer set was used. TCRdb passed the multiplex PCR reads through MiXCR, listing each CDR3 protein once. The sample yields 600,000 to 650,000 distinct CDR3 sequences, around 20% seen once. This sample is part of a study of T cells in Graves' hyperthyroidism and ophthalmopathy. For ophthalmopathy patients, the Clinical Activity Score was at least 3 and the NOSPECS grade at least 4; duration was under 3 months. Study results and caveats: The model identified upcoming ophthalmopathy a median approximately 6.4 months ahead of onset.

The sample was blood. This sequence was found in a man younger than 40 with Graves' ophthalmopathy. The chain recombines TRBV5-1 with TRBJ2-5, with 7 bases lining up with TRBD2. The CDR3 nucleotides read TGCGCCAGCAGCCCGGTAGCCGCGGGAGTGGGAGAGACCCAGTACTTC. Protein sequence: CASSPVAAGVGETQYF.